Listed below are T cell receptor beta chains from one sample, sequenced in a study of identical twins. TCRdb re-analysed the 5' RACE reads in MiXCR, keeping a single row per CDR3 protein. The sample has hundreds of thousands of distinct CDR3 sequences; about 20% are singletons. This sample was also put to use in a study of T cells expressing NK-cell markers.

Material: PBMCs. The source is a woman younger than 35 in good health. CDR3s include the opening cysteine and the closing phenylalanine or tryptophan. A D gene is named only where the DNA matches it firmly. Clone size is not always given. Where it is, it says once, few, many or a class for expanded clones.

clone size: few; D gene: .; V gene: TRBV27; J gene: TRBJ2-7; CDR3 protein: CASSRGVTGGEQYF; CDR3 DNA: TGTGCCAGCAGTCGTGGGGTCACAGGAGGCGAGCAGTACTTC
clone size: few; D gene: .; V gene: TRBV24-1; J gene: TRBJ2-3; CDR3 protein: CATSDFYGDTQYF; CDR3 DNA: TGTGCCACCAGTGATTTTTACGGGGATACGCAGTATTTT
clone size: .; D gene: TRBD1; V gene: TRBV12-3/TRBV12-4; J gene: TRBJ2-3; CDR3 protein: CASRLRGQGTTDTQYF; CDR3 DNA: TGTGCCAGCAGATTGAGGGGACAGGGGACCACAGATACGCAGTATTTT
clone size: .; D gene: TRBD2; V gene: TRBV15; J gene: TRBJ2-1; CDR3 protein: CATSRRSGGILAGSYNEQFF; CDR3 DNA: TGTGCCACCAGCAGACGCTCCGGGGGGATACTAGCGGGATCCTACAATGAGCAGTTCTTC
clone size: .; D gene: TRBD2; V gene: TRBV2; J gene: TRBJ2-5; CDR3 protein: CARHSGREETQYF; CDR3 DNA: TGTGCCAGACATAGCGGGAGGGAAGAGACCCAGTACTTC
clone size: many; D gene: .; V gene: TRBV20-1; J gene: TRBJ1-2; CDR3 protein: CSARDYREYGYTF; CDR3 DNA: TGCAGTGCTAGAGATTACAGGGAGTATGGCTACACCTTC
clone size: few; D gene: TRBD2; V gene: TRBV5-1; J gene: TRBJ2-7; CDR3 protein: CASSHQRGYEQYF; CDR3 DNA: TGCGCCAGCAGCCACCAGCGGGGCTACGAGCAGTACTTC
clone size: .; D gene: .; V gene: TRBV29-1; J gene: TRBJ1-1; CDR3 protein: CSVEDSRWNTEAFF; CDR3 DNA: TGCAGCGTTGAAGACAGCAGATGGAACACTGAAGCTTTCTTT
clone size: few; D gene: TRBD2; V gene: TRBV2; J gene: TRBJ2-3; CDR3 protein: CASSERGGRTDTQYF; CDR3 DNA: TGTGCCAGCTCGGAGCGGGGGGGCAGGACAGATACGCAGTATTTT
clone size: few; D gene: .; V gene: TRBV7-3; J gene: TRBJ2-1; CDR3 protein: CASSPGGLSSYNEQFF; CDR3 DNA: TGTGCCAGCAGCCCCGGGGGCCTAAGCTCCTACAATGAGCAGTTCTTC
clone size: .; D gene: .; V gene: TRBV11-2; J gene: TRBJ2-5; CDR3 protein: CASSGFRTVEAETQYF; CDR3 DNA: TGTGCCAGCAGCGGATTTCGGACAGTGGAGGCGGAGACCCAGTACTTC
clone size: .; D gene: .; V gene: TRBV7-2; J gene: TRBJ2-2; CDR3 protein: CASSLAGLTGGELFF; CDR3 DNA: TGTGCCAGCAGCTTAGCGGGCCTGACTGGCGGGGAGCTGTTTTTT
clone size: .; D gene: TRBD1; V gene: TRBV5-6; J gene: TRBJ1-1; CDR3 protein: CASSSTGAANTEAFF; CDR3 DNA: TGTGCCAGCAGCAGTACAGGGGCCGCGAACACTGAAGCTTTCTTT
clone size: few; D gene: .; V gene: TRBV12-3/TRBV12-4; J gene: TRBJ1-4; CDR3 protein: CASSLGRTATNEKLFF; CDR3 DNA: TGTGCCAGCAGTTTGGGGCGGACCGCAACTAATGAAAAACTGTTTTTT
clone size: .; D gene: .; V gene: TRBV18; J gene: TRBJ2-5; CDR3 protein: CASSPARTVGGETQYF; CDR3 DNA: TGTGCCAGCTCACCCGCGAGGACAGTCGGGGGAGAGACCCAGTACTTC
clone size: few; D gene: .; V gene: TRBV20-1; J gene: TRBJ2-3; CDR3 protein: CSARDIPYTDTQYF; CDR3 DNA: TGCAGTGCTAGGGACATACCTTACACAGATACGCAGTATTTT
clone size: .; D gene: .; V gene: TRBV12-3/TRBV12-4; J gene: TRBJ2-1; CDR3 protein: CASSRIDENNEQFF; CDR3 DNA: TGTGCCAGCAGCCGAATCGACGAAAACAATGAGCAGTTCTTC
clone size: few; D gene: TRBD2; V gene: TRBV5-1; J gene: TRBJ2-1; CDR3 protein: CASSPSAGKSYNEQFF; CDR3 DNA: TGCGCCAGCAGCCCGTCAGCGGGAAAGTCCTACAATGAGCAGTTCTTC
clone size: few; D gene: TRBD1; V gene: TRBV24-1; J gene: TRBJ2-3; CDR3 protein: CATSKGAQGADTQYF; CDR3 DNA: TGTGCCACCTCGAAGGGGGCGCAAGGGGCAGATACGCAGTATTTT
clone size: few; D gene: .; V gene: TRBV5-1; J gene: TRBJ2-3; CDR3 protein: CASRTGLTDTQYF; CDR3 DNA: TGCGCCAGCAGGACAGGTCTCACAGATACGCAGTATTTT
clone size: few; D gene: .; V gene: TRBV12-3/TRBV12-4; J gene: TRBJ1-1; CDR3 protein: CASSFSREGEVTEAFF; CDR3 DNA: TGTGCCAGCAGTTTTAGTCGTGAGGGGGAGGTGACTGAAGCTTTCTTT
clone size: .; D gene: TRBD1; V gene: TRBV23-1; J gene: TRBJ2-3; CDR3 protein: CASSLVATGGTDTQYF; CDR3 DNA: TGCGCCAGCAGCCTGGTCGCGACAGGGGGTACAGATACGCAGTATTTT
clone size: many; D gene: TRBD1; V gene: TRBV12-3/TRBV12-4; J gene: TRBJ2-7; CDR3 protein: CASSFRDRAYEQYF; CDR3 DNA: TGTGCCAGCAGTTTCCGGGACAGGGCTTACGAGCAGTACTTC
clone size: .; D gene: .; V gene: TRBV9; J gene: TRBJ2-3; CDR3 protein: CASRSSADTQYF; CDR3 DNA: TGTGCCTCTCGGAGTAGCGCAGATACGCAGTATTTT
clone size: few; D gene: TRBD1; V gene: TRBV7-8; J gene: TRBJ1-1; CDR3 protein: CASSLAVQGRGEAFF; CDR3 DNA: TGTGCCAGCAGCTTAGCGGTACAGGGGAGGGGTGAAGCTTTCTTT
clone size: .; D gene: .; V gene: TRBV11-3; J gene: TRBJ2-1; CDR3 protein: CVSSVTSGEQFF; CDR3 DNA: TGTGTCAGCAGCGTGACCAGCGGTGAGCAGTTCTTC
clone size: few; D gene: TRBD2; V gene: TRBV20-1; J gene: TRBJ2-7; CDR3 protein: CSAMRGGISYEQYF; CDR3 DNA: TGCAGTGCAATGCGGGGGGGAATAAGCTACGAGCAGTACTTC
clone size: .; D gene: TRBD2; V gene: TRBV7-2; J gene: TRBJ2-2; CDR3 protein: CAGRVAGVNTGELFF; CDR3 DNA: TGTGCCGGACGGGTAGCGGGGGTTAACACCGGGGAGCTGTTTTTT
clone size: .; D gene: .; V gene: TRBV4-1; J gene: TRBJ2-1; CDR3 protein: CASSQGSGPGYNEQFF; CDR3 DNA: TGCGCCAGCAGCCAGGGGTCTGGGCCGGGGTACAATGAGCAGTTCTTC
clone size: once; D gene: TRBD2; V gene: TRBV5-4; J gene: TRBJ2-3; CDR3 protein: CASSLAGGGAPSTDTQYF; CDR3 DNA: TGTGCCAGCAGCTTGGCCGGCGGGGGGGCTCCTAGCACAGATACGCAGTATTTT
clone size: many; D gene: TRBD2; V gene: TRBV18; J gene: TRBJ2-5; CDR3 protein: CASSPRRREGQETQYF; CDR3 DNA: TGTGCCAGCTCACCTCGGCGGCGGGAGGGCCAAGAGACCCAGTACTTC
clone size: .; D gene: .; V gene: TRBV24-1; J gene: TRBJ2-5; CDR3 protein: CATSDVTQYF; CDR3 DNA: TGTGCCACCAGTGACGTGACCCAGTACTTC
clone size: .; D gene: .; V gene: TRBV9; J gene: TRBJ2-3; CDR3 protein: CASGGGGSTDTQYF; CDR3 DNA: TGTGCCAGCGGGGGGGGCGGGAGCACAGATACGCAGTATTTT
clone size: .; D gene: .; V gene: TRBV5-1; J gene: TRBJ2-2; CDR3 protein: CASSLPRTGELFF; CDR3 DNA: TGCGCCAGCAGCTTGCCGCGAACCGGGGAGCTGTTTTTT
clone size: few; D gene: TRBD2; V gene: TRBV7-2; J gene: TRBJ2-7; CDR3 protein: CASSLTSASIYEQYF; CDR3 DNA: TGTGCCAGCAGCCTTACTAGCGCAAGTATCTACGAGCAGTACTTC
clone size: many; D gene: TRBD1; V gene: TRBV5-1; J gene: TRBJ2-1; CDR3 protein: CASSWAGTGGRVEQFF; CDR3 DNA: TGCGCCAGCAGCTGGGCCGGGACAGGGGGCCGGGTTGAGCAGTTCTTC
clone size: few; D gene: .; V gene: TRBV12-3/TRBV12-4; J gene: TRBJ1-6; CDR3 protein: CASSLFGSSPLHF; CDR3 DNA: TGTGCCAGCAGTTTATTCGGGTCCTCACCCCTCCACTTT
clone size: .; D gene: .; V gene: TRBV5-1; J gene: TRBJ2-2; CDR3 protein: CASSVSVGDTGELFF; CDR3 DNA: TGCGCCAGCAGCGTGTCGGTAGGGGATACCGGGGAGCTGTTTTTT
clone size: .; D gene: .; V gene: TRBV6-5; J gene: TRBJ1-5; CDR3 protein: CASSYSGGSYNQPQHF; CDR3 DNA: TGTGCCAGCAGTTACTCAGGCGGTTCATACAATCAGCCCCAGCATTTT
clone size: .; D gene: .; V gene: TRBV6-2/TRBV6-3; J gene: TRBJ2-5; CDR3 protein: CASRRPQETQYF; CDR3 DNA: TGTGCCAGCAGACGTCCTCAAGAGACCCAGTACTTC
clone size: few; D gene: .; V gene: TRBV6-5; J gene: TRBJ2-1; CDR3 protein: CASSYSSPRYNEQFF; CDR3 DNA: TGTGCCAGCAGCTACAGTTCCCCCCGTTACAATGAGCAGTTCTTC
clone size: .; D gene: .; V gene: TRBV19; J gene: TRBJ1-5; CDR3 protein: CASSMGTGLSNQPQHF; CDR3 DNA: TGTGCCAGTAGTATGGGAACCGGGCTTAGCAATCAGCCCCAGCATTTT
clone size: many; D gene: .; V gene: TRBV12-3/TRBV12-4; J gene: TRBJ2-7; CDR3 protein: CASSLFHEQYF; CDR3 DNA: TGTGCCAGCAGTTTATTCCACGAGCAGTACTTC
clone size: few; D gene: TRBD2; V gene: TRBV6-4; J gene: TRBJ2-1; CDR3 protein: CASSGQRGDSNEQFF; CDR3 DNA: TGTGCCAGCAGTGGGCAGCGGGGGGACTCCAATGAGCAGTTCTTC
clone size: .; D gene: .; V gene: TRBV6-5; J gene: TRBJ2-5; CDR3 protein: CATGVGQTQYF; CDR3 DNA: TGTGCCACCGGAGTTGGGCAGACCCAGTACTTC
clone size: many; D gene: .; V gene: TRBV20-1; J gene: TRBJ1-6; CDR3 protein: CSAPQGTHNSPLHF; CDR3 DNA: TGCAGTGCTCCCCAGGGGACCCATAATTCACCCCTCCACTTT
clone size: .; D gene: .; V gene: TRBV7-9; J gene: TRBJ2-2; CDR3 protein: CASSAGQAPGELFF; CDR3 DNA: TGTGCCAGCAGCGCCGGGCAGGCCCCCGGGGAGCTGTTTTTT
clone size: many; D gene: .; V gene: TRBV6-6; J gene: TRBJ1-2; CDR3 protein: CASSYPQNYGYTF; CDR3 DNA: TGTGCCAGCAGTTACCCACAAAACTATGGCTACACCTTC
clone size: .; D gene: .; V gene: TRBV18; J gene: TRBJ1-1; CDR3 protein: CASSPGHVSEAFF; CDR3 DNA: TGTGCCAGCTCGCCGGGACACGTATCCGAAGCTTTCTTT
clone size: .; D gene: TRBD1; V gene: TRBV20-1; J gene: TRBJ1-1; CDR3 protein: CSASQGAGAEAFF; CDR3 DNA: TGCAGTGCTAGCCAGGGGGCTGGTGCTGAAGCTTTCTTT
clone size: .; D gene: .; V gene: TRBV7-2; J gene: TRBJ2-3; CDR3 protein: CASSARTTDTQYF; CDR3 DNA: TGTGCCAGCAGCGCCCGGACCACAGATACGCAGTATTTT
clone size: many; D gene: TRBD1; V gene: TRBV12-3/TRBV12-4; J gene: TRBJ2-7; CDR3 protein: CASSPGQGWNEQYF; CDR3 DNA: TGTGCCAGCAGTCCGGGACAGGGGTGGAACGAGCAGTACTTC